These 31 T cell receptor beta chains were sequenced from one sample in a study of cytomegalovirus exposure and HLA in healthy donors. Use of 60 Vbeta and 13 Jbeta primers characterized the PCR. TCRdb's copy holds only in-frame clones and misses some; the assay was immunoSEQ multiplex PCR. Among 75,000 to 80,000 clones listed, 60% to 85% were seen once. The sequenced sample was PBMCs. The receptors shown here come from a male donor in good health and CMV-seronegative.

The chain couples TRBV11-2 to TRBJ2-3; 8 nucleotides match TRBD1. The CDR3 length is 16 residues. Germline V gives CDR1 SGHAT, CDR2 FQNNGV. V trimming: 5 bases; J trimming: 0 bases; junction bases outside the gene matches: 7. In DNA, the CDR3 is TGTGCCAGCAGCCGCAGACGGACAGGGAGCACAGATACGCAGTATTTT. It specifies CASSRRRTGSTDTQYF.

The V and J genes are TRBV30 and TRBJ1-5; 9 nucleotides match TRBD1. The CDR3 is 13 amino acids. Germline values: CDR1 GTSNPN, CDR2 SVGIG (reference sequence). Unmatched junction bases numbered 5, after V lost 7 bases and J lost 4 bases. The CDR3 DNA follows: TGTGCCTTGGACAGGGGCCTGAATCAGCCCCAGCATTTT. Its protein is CALDRGLNQPQHF.

The chain couples TRBV27 to TRBJ2-1; D may be TRBD1 (5 bases). Trimming left V 5 bases short and J 5 bases short, with 16 bases between. The CDR3 is 15 residues long. Germline V gives CDR1 MNHEY, CDR2 SMNVEV (reference sequence). Here the CDR3 reads CASSIQGRANNEQFF. The CDR3 DNA reads as TGTGCCAGCAGTATTCAGGGAAGGGCCAACAATGAGCAGTTCTTC.

This clone was counted a few times. The rearrangement joins TRBV15 to TRBJ2-5; a weak D match, TRBD1 (5 bases). The CDR3 totals 15 residues. Germline V gives CDR1 LNHNV, CDR2 YYDKDF (reference sequence). Trimming removed 0 bases at V and 5 bases at J, with 13 bases between. The CDR3 DNA reads TGTGCCACCAGCAGAGATCCGACAGCTGTGGAGACCCAGTACTTC. This sequence encodes CATSRDPTAVETQYF.

This sequence joins TRBV7-2 and TRBJ2-5, with 10 nucleotides matching TRBD2. The CDR3 totals 15 residues. With 5 bases clipped from V and 4 bases from J, the junction kept 7 bases outside the gene matches. Germline lookup yields CDR1 SGHTA and CDR2 FQGNSA. The CDR3 spells CASSQQAGGGETQYF. CDR3 bases: TGTGCCAGCAGCCAGCAAGCGGGGGGGGGAGAGACCCAGTACTTC.

The chain recombines TRBV11-3 with TRBJ2-5; D is possibly TRBD1 (6 bases). Trimming shortened V by 2 bases and J by 5 bases, and 12 bases separated the two germline ends. Looked up from germline, CDR1 is SGHNT and CDR2 is YENEEA. CDR3 size: 14 residues. The CDR3 protein is CASSLNRVSETQYF. In nucleotides, the CDR3 is TGTGCCAGCAGCTTAAACAGGGTGTCTGAGACCCAGTACTTC. Drawing the rest from reference TRBV11-3 and TRBJ2-5, the complete variable domain is EAGVVQSPRYKIIEKKQPVAFWCNPISGHNTLYWYLQNLGQGPELLIRYENEEAVDDSQLPKDRFSAERLKGVDSTLKIQPAELGDSAVYLCASSLNRVSETQYFGPGTRLLVL.

J is TRBJ2-1 and V is TRBV4-1, with 14 bases identical to TRBD2. Trimming took 1 base from V and 0 from J; bases not matched to a gene: 5. The germline gives CDR1 MGHRA, CDR2 YSYEKL. The CDR3 runs 19 residues. Written as DNA, the CDR3 is TGCGCCAGCAGCCAAGGTCCCGGGACTAGCGGGAGCTCCTACAATGAGCAGTTCTTC. Its translation: CASSQGPGTSGSSYNEQFF.

This clone appeared a single time. The chain couples TRBV1 to TRBJ1-5; the tabulated D call, TRBD1, remains unverified against the DNA. TRBV1 is marked as a pseudogene. The CDR3 has 19 amino acids. The CDR3 sequence: CTSSQDYKGQGNPNQPQHF. The DNA for the CDR3 is TGCACCAGCAGCCAAGATTATAAGGGACAGGGTAACCCCAATCAGCCCCAGCATTTT.

This clone has just one count. The chain has TRBV18 and TRBJ1-6; D might be TRBD1 (6 bases). The CDR3 is 15 amino acids. Trimming left V 5 bases short and J 9 bases short, with 17 bases between. Germline loops: CDR1 KGHSH, CDR2 LQKENI. This CDR3 reads CASSEQGEVGSPLHF. CDR3 coding DNA: TGTGCCAGCTCAGAACAGGGTGAAGTTGGTTCACCCCTCCACTTT.

This clone came up a few times. V gene TRBV5-1 combines with J gene TRBJ1-1; 11 nucleotides align to TRBD1. CDR1 and CDR2 (germline): SGHRS, YFSETQ. The CDR3 is made up of 14 amino acids. Trimming at V came to 7 bases and at J to 9 bases, leaving 11 bases not matched to a gene. The CDR3 protein is CASVPGGTGGQAFF. The CDR3, as DNA: TGCGCCAGCGTCCCAGGAGGGACAGGGGGACAAGCTTTCTTT.

The J gene is TRBJ2-3, the V gene TRBV21-1; the table's D call TRBD1 went unverified against the DNA. TRBV21-1 is marked as a pseudogene. The CDR3 spans 14 residues. The CDR3, as DNA: TGTGCCAGCAGCAAAGGACAGAACACAGATACGCAGTATTTT. It codes for CASSKGQNTDTQYF.

CDR3 sequence reads: CASSQGQGIDTQYF. CDR3 bases: TGTGCCAGCAGCCAGGGACAGGGCATAGATACGCAGTATTTT. The V and J genes are TRBV5-5 and TRBJ2-3; TRBD1 aligns across 9 bases. CDR3 length: 14 residues. Per germline, CDR1 SGHKS and CDR2 YYEKEE (reference sequence). After removal of 4 bases from V and 5 bases from J, the junction contained 5 bases not matched to a gene. The full variable domain, completed using reference TRBV5-5 and TRBJ2-3, is DAGVTQSPTHLIKTRGQQVTLRCSPISGHKSVSWYQQVLGQGPQFIFQYYEKEERGRGNFPDRFSARQFPNYSSELNVNALLLGDSALYLCASSQGQGIDTQYFGPGTRLTVL.

The rearrangement uses TRBV29-1 and TRBJ1-2; TRBD1 matches at 9 bases. Per the germline V gene, CDR1 is SQVTM and CDR2 is ANQGSEA. CDR3 length: 15 residues. With V trimmed by 3 bases and J by 4 bases, 9 bases remained unmatched. The CDR3 is CSVDLRTGAGYGYTF. The CDR3 DNA sequence: TGCAGCGTTGACCTCAGGACAGGGGCGGGCTATGGCTACACCTTC.

This clone was counted a few times. CDR3 sequence (DNA): TGCGCCAGCAGCCAGAACAGGGTCACCGGGGAGCTGTTTTTT. It is translated as CASSQNRVTGELFF. This chain connects TRBV4-3 to TRBJ2-2, with a weak D call TRBD1 (6 bases). CDR3 length equals 14 residues. With 3 bases removed from V and 4 bases from J, the gap between germline ends came to 9 bases. Germline V gene sequence: CDR1 LGHNA, CDR2 YSLEER.

The chain couples TRBV7-8 to TRBJ1-1; 9 bases line up with TRBD1. CDR3 length equals 13 residues. The V and J ends lost 5 bases and 6 bases, in that order; junction bases with no gene match: 4. Germline-derived CDR1 and CDR2 are SGHVS and FQNEAQ. The CDR3 DNA reads TGTGCCAGCAGCCCGCGACAGGGGGCTGAAGCTTTCTTT. It codes for CASSPRQGAEAFF.

The chain is built from TRBV9 and TRBJ2-7, with 8 positions matching TRBD2. This CDR3 region has 16 residues. V gave up 3 bases and J gave up 5 bases; unmatched junction bases: 13. Per germline, CDR1 SGDLS and CDR2 YYNGEE. This chain's CDR3 is CASSDGIGRAAHEQYF. CDR3 bases: TGTGCCAGCAGCGATGGAATCGGGAGGGCGGCTCACGAGCAGTACTTC.

This chain links TRBV5-1 with TRBJ1-4, with D possibly TRBD1 on 6 matching bases. CDR1 is SGHRS and CDR2 is YFSETQ in the germline V gene. This CDR3 has 16 residues. V lost 4 bases, J lost 4 bases, and 17 bases lay in between. CDR3 sequence (DNA): TGCGCCAGCAGCCTCTTTTCTCAGGGGAATAATGAAAAACTGTTTTTT. Its protein is CASSLFSQGNNEKLFF. The whole variable domain, filled in from reference TRBV5-1 and TRBJ1-4, reads KAGVTQTPRYLIKTRGQQVTLSCSPISGHRSVSWYQQTPGQGLQFLFEYFSETQRNKGNFPGRFSGRQFSNSRSEMNVSTLELGDSALYLCASSLFSQGNNEKLFFGSGTQLSVL.

The J gene is TRBJ2-5, the V gene TRBV6-5; 7 bases align to TRBD2. Trimming took 7 bases from V and 2 from J; bases not matched to a gene: 4. Germline CDR1 and CDR2: MNHEY and SVGAGI. This CDR3 is built from 13 residues. CDR3 sequence (DNA): TGTGCCAGCATGCGGGGGAGTCAAGAGACCCAGTACTTC. Translation: CASMRGSQETQYF.

The chain is built from TRBV30 and TRBJ2-7, with 8 positions matching TRBD1. This CDR3 region has 13 residues. The junction had 6 bases not matched to a gene; V was cut back by 3 bases and J by 5 bases. Looked up from germline, CDR1 is GTSNPN and CDR2 is SVGIG (reference sequence). Here the CDR3 reads CAWRGRGQNEQYF. CDR3 coding DNA: TGTGCCTGGAGGGGCAGGGGGCAGAACGAGCAGTACTTC.

This clone was detected a few times. The chain carries TRBV7-2 and TRBJ2-3, with 10 positions matching TRBD1. Germline trimming cut 5 bases from V and 3 bases from J; bases unmatched to any gene: 2. CDR3 size: 14 residues. The germline V gene has CDR1 SGHTA and CDR2 FQGNSA. CDR3 nucleotides: TGTGCCAGCAGCGGGGACAGGGGTACAGATACGCAGTATTTT. Translating it yields CASSGDRGTDTQYF.

The chain has TRBV7-9 and TRBJ2-1; TRBD1 is a possible D gene (6 bases). The germline CDR1 and CDR2 sequences are SEHNR and FQNEAQ (reference sequence). The V and J ends lost 3 bases and 7 bases respectively, with 13 bases between them. CDR3 length: 14 residues. The CDR3 reads CASSLVSGENEQFF. The CDR3 region has the DNA TGTGCCAGCAGCTTGGTCTCAGGGGAGAATGAGCAGTTCTTC.

The chain combines TRBV5-1 with TRBJ1-1; 10 bases are a match to TRBD1. V shed 0 bases, J shed 6 bases, and the junction held 8 bases outside the gene matches. The CDR3 extends over 16 amino acids. Germline lookup yields CDR1 SGHRS and CDR2 YFSETQ. The CDR3 region is CASSLGQGAQFAEAFF. DNA for the CDR3: TGCGCCAGCAGCTTGGGACAGGGGGCTCAATTCGCTGAAGCTTTCTTT.

This clone appeared a few times. The rearrangement joins TRBV5-1 to TRBJ1-1; 7 positions agree with TRBD1. The CDR3 sequence is 15 residues long. Germline V gives CDR1 SGHRS, CDR2 YFSETQ. V lost 4 bases, J lost 0 bases, and 6 bases stayed unmatched. The CDR3 DNA follows: TGCGCCAGCAGCCTAACGACAGGGTTGAACACTGAAGCTTTCTTT. It encodes CASSLTTGLNTEAFF.

Only one count was recorded for this clone. The chain carries TRBV6-1 and TRBJ1-1, with D perhaps TRBD1 (6 bases). V was shortened by 6 bases and J by 9 bases, with 14 bases between the two germline ends. This CDR3 is built from 12 residues. The V gene's germline CDR1 is MNHNS and CDR2 SASEGT. CDR3 region: CASRSGDTQAFF. Here the CDR3 DNA reads TGTGCCAGCAGGTCAGGGGACACCCAAGCTTTCTTT.

A few counts support this clone. This chain links TRBV9 with TRBJ1-2, with 9 bases matching TRBD1. With 0 bases clipped from V and 3 bases from J, the junction kept 6 bases outside the gene matches. The CDR3 is 16 residues long. The germline gives CDR1 SGDLS, CDR2 YYNGEE. The CDR3 region is CASSVVWDRDDYGYTF. Written as DNA, the CDR3 is TGTGCCAGCAGCGTAGTTTGGGACAGGGATGACTATGGCTACACCTTC.

This clone was seen more than once but under ten times. This sequence joins TRBV5-6 and TRBJ1-4; TRBD1 is a possible D gene (6 bases). Germline lookup yields CDR1 SGHDT and CDR2 YYEEEE. The V and J ends lost 3 bases and 8 bases respectively, with 20 bases between them. The CDR3 contains 16 residues. CDR3 sequence reads: CASSSPVGGRREKLFF. CDR3 nucleotide sequence: TGTGCCAGCAGCTCGCCTGTAGGGGGACGACGAGAAAAACTGTTTTTT.

V is TRBV7-8 and J is TRBJ1-1; tentatively, D is TRBD1 (5 bases). CDR3 size: 16 residues. The germline V gene has CDR1 SGHVS and CDR2 FQNEAQ. Trimming stripped 2 bases from V and 4 bases from J, with 17 bases between. CDR3 nucleotide sequence: TGTGCCAGCAGCTTATCACAGGACCTAGAAGCCACTGAAGCTTTCTTT. It codes for CASSLSQDLEATEAFF.

This chain uses TRBV27 with TRBJ2-2; 12 bases are a match to TRBD1. The V gene's germline CDR1 is MNHEY and CDR2 SMNVEV (reference sequence). This CDR3 comprises 17 residues. Trimming at V came to 5 bases and at J to 4 bases, leaving 8 bases not matched to a gene. The CDR3 protein is CASSPPGQGAITGELFF. The CDR3, as DNA: TGTGCCAGCAGTCCGCCGGGACAGGGGGCGATCACCGGGGAGCTGTTTTTT.

The V call is TRBV27, the J call TRBJ1-5, with TRBD1 as a possible D gene (6 bases). The CDR3 has 14 amino acids. V was trimmed by 4 bases and J by 3 bases, leaving 10 bases between them. Germline V gene data show CDR1 as MNHEY and CDR2 as SMNVEV (reference sequence). Here the CDR3 reads CASSSRQDNQPQHF. In nucleotides, the CDR3 is TGTGCCAGCAGTTCCAGACAGGACAATCAGCCCCAGCATTTT.

The V and J genes are TRBV2 and TRBJ2-1; 7 positions agree with TRBD1. The CDR3 has 14 amino acids. V lost 10 bases and J lost 0; bases outside the gene matches: 6. Germline V gives CDR1 SNHLY, CDR2 FYNNEI. The CDR3 nucleotides read TGTGCCATGCGACAGGGAAGCTCCTACAATGAGCAGTTCTTC. It encodes CAMRQGSSYNEQFF.

This clone was recorded only once. This chain joins TRBV4-1 and TRBJ1-4; 7 bases are a match to TRBD1. Looked up from germline, CDR1 is MGHRA and CDR2 is YSYEKL. This CDR3 spans 17 amino acids. After removal of 1 base from V and 8 bases from J, the junction contained 13 bases not matched to a gene. CDR3 nucleotide sequence: TGCGCCAGCAGCCAAGGCGGGACAGCCGCCAGGAAGGAAAAACTGTTTTTT. Its protein product is CASSQGGTAARKEKLFF.